The 23 T cell receptor beta chains below all came from one sample that was sequenced in a study of T cells in localized non-small cell lung cancer. TCRdb keeps only in-frame clones here, not all; method: immunoSEQ multiplex PCR. Of about 78,000 clones in the sample, 84% were seen once. The sample here was peripheral blood, taken before any cancer treatment. The receptor set was obtained from a man aged 40 to 70 with stage I lung adenocarcinoma.

CDR3 loop: CASSFTGQQFF. The CDR3 DNA sequence: TGTGCCAGCAGCTTTACGGGACAGCAGTTCTTC. The rearrangement joins TRBV14 to TRBJ2-1, with D perhaps assigned TRBD1 or TRBD2 (5 bases each). With 5 bases removed from V and 11 bases from J, the gap between germline ends came to 10 bases. The CDR3 is made up of 11 amino acids. Germline V gene lookup returns CDR1 SGHDN and CDR2 FVKESK.

The chain carries TRBV7-9 and TRBJ1-5; no reliable D call. The V and J ends lost 2 bases and 2 bases respectively, with 4 bases between them. CDR1 and CDR2 from the germline V gene are SEHNR and FQNEAQ (reference sequence). There are 13 residues in the CDR3. CDR3 residues: CASSLRGNQPQHF. As DNA, the CDR3 is TGTGCCAGCAGCTTACGGGGCAATCAGCCCCAGCATTTT.

This chain joins TRBV11-2 and TRBJ2-2, with a possible D match to TRBD1 (5 bases). V lost 3 bases and J 3 bases, leaving 23 bases between the germline ends. Germline CDR1 reads SGHAT; CDR2 reads FQNNGV. The CDR3 runs 19 residues. The CDR3 DNA reads as TGTGCCAGCAGCTTTCGTAACAGGAAATCCCCCTCGGACACCGGGGAGCTGTTTTTT. Translating it yields CASSFRNRKSPSDTGELFF. Together with reference TRBV11-2 and TRBJ2-2, the CDR3 gives the full variable domain: EAGVAQSPRYKIIEKRQSVAFWCNPISGHATLYWYQQILGQGPKLLIQFQNNGVVDDSQLPKDRFSAERLKGVDSTLKIQPAKLEDSAVYLCASSFRNRKSPSDTGELFFGEGSRLTVL.

The rearrangement uses TRBV29-1 and TRBJ1-1; 7 bases agree with TRBD1. With 6 bases clipped from V and 1 base from J, the junction kept 5 bases outside the gene matches. Per the germline V gene, CDR1 is SQVTM and CDR2 is ANQGSEA. CDR3 length equals 13 residues. The CDR3 coding sequence is TGCAGCGTAGGGAGACAGGGGAACACTGAAGCTTTCTTT. Amino acid sequence: CSVGRQGNTEAFF.

The chain is built from TRBV27 and TRBJ2-7, with TRBD2 identical over 10 bases. The CDR3 is 19 residues long. The junction had 19 bases not matched to a gene; V was cut back by 5 bases and J by 3 bases. From germline, CDR1 is MNHEY and CDR2 SMNVEV (reference sequence). The chain's CDR3 is CASSTHGTDSGRALYEQYF. The CDR3 DNA sequence: TGTGCCAGCAGTACCCACGGGACAGACAGCGGGAGGGCCCTCTACGAGCAGTACTTC.

The CDR3 sequence: CASSESGTGGDYTF. As DNA, the CDR3 is TGTGCCAGCAGTGAAAGCGGTACAGGGGGAGACTACACCTTC. This chain joins TRBV6-1 and TRBJ1-2; 8 bases agree with TRBD1. Germline V gene data show CDR1 as MNHNS and CDR2 as SASEGT. The V segment lost 2 bases and the J segment 10 bases; nucleotides outside the gene matches: 9. The CDR3 length is 14 residues.

The chain has TRBV18 and TRBJ1-2; 9 bases are shared with TRBD1. The V and J ends lost 3 bases and 4 bases, in that order; junction bases with no gene match: 3. The CDR3 covers 14 residues. Germline V gives CDR1 KGHSH, CDR2 LQKENI. CDR3 sequence: CASSPDRGGYGYTF. CDR3 in DNA: TGTGCCAGCTCACCGGACAGGGGCGGCTATGGCTACACCTTC.

This chain links TRBV2 with TRBJ2-7, with D tentatively TRBD1 or TRBD2 (6 bases each). Germline V CDR1 and CDR2: SNHLY, FYNNEI. The CDR3 contains 14 residues. With 7 bases removed from V and 5 bases from J, the gap between germline ends came to 18 bases. This CDR3 reads CASNLGVGGHEQYF. DNA for the CDR3: TGTGCCAGCAACCTGGGGGTGGGGGGCCACGAGCAGTACTTC.

This rearrangement joins TRBV4-1 to TRBJ2-7; 9 bases align to TRBD1. Trimming at V came to 1 base and at J to 1 base, leaving 5 bases not matched to a gene. There are 16 residues in the CDR3. Germline V gives CDR1 MGHRA, CDR2 YSYEKL. CDR3 DNA sequence: TGCGCCAGCAGCCAAGGCCCGGGACAGGGATCCTACGAGCAGTACTTC. Encoded protein: CASSQGPGQGSYEQYF.

This chain connects TRBV7-9 to TRBJ2-7, with D perhaps matching TRBD1 (5 bases). This CDR3 comprises 14 residues. Germline lookup yields CDR1 SEHNR and CDR2 FQNEAQ (reference sequence). V lost 5 bases, J lost 0 bases, and 11 bases lay in between. This CDR3 is CASSQGRPSYEQYF. In DNA form, the CDR3 reads TGTGCCAGCAGCCAGGGTAGACCCTCCTACGAGCAGTACTTC.

This clone was picked up one time. V and J are TRBV27 and TRBJ1-5; tentative D call: TRBD1 (6 bases). Germline CDR1 MNHEY, CDR2 SMNVEV (reference sequence). The CDR3 length is 15 residues. V was cut by 0 bases and J by 10 bases, with 16 bases left in between. The chain's CDR3 is CASSLSGGLGRPQHF. The CDR3 DNA follows: TGTGCCAGCAGTTTATCGGGGGGCCTCGGCAGACCCCAGCATTTT.

This rearrangement joins TRBV28 to TRBJ1-5; D uncertain. CDR1 and CDR2 (germline): MDHEN, SYDVKM. Trimming left V 3 bases short and J 7 bases short, with 7 bases between. CDR3 size: 12 residues. CDR3 nucleotide sequence: TGTGCCAGCAGTTTTAGTCTACAGCCCCAGCATTTT. This sequence encodes CASSFSLQPQHF.

The chain links TRBV2 to TRBJ2-3, with D possibly called TRBD1 or TRBD2 (5 bases each). The germline V gene has CDR1 SNHLY and CDR2 FYNNEI. V was trimmed by 3 bases and J by 3 bases, leaving 28 bases between them. The CDR3 contains 20 residues. The CDR3 sequence: CASSEGVAASRIWDTDTQYF. The CDR3 DNA reads as TGTGCCAGCAGTGAGGGGGTAGCAGCCTCTCGGATATGGGATACAGATACGCAGTATTTT.

The V and J genes are TRBV5-1 and TRBJ1-2; D not certain. The CDR3 is 13 residues long. Germline loops: CDR1 SGHRS, CDR2 YFSETQ. V dropped 0 bases and J dropped 4 bases, with 7 bases sitting between them. Here the CDR3 reads CASSLVVGYGYTF. The CDR3, as DNA: TGCGCCAGCAGCTTGGTCGTGGGCTATGGCTACACCTTC.

The chain's CDR3 is CSVRTSGRTDTQYF. CDR3 sequence (DNA): TGCAGCGTTCGGACTAGCGGGAGAACAGATACGCAGTATTTT. The chain uses TRBV29-1 and TRBJ2-3, with 13 bases aligning to TRBD2. This CDR3 has 14 amino acids. Germline V gives CDR1 SQVTM, CDR2 ANQGSEA. Trimming removed 5 bases from V and 3 bases from J; junction bases left unmatched: 2.

The V gene is TRBV7-3, the J gene TRBJ2-7; D gene ambiguous. The V and J ends lost 2 bases and 3 bases respectively, with 14 bases between them. The germline CDR1 and CDR2 sequences are SGHTA and FQGTGA. There are 15 residues in the CDR3. The CDR3 sequence: CASSLRAGDFYEQYF. CDR3 sequence (DNA): TGTGCCAGCAGCTTACGGGCAGGAGACTTCTACGAGCAGTACTTC.

The chain has TRBV6-5 and TRBJ1-1; 10 nucleotides align to TRBD1. The CDR3 is made up of 14 amino acids. Germline values: CDR1 MNHEY, CDR2 SVGAGI. The V segment lost 6 bases and the J segment 3 bases; nucleotides outside the gene matches: 4. CDR3 protein: CASRRTGGDTEAFF. The CDR3 DNA follows: TGTGCCAGCAGGAGGACAGGGGGTGACACTGAAGCTTTCTTT.

CDR3 in DNA: TGCGCCAGCAGCTTGGAGGGACTAGCTTTTTACAATGAGCAGTTCTTC. It is translated as CASSLEGLAFYNEQFF. V is TRBV5-1 and J is TRBJ2-1, with 9 bases identical to TRBD2. V shed 0 bases and J 4 bases; nucleotides not matched to a gene: 5. This CDR3 is built from 16 residues. The germline V gene has CDR1 SGHRS and CDR2 YFSETQ.

The chain employs TRBV11-3 and TRBJ2-3; a weak D match, TRBD2 (5 bases). The CDR3 covers 14 residues. Germline V gene lookup returns CDR1 SGHNT and CDR2 YENEEA. Trimming took off 3 bases at V and 0 bases at J, with 7 bases between the two ends. The CDR3 nucleotides are TGTGCCAGCAGCTTGAGCGGTAGCACAGATACGCAGTATTTT. As protein: CASSLSGSTDTQYF.

This clone has more than one count but fewer than ten. The V and J genes are TRBV30 and TRBJ1-2; TRBD1 is a possible D gene (5 bases). Trimming stripped 2 bases from V and 5 bases from J, with 18 bases between. Germline-derived CDR1 and CDR2 are GTSNPN and SVGIG (reference sequence). The CDR3 consists of 15 residues. The CDR3 region is CAWSPGTLKDYGYTF. The DNA of the CDR3 is TGTGCCTGGAGTCCCGGGACCCTTAAGGATTATGGCTACACCTTC.

J is TRBJ1-1 and V is TRBV7-3; D unresolved. Germline assignment: CDR1 SGHTA and CDR2 FQGTGA. The CDR3 sequence is 13 residues long. V was clipped by 0 bases and J by 2 bases, with 4 bases between them. The CDR3 reads CASSLTANTEAFF. The CDR3, as DNA: TGTGCCAGCAGCTTAACGGCTAACACTGAAGCTTTCTTT.

A word on this clone: The same CDR3 is also encoded by other DNA sequences in this sample. The V gene is TRBV5-5, the J gene TRBJ1-1; D gene unclear. CDR1 and CDR2 from the germline V gene are SGHKS and YYEKEE (reference sequence). This CDR3 comprises 11 residues. The V and J ends lost 0 bases and 4 bases respectively, with 1 base between them. CDR3 in DNA: TGTGCCAGCAGCTTGGGCACTGAAGCTTTCTTT. This sequence encodes CASSLGTEAFF.

CDR3 residues: CASSAGDRLAYEQYF. Here the CDR3 DNA reads TGTGCCAGCAGCGCAGGGGACCGATTGGCCTACGAGCAGTACTTC. The gene calls are TRBV9 and TRBJ2-7; a weak D match, TRBD1 (6 bases). The CDR3 sequence is 15 residues long. Trimming took off 3 bases at V and 2 bases at J, with 15 bases between the two ends. Germline V gene data show CDR1 as SGDLS and CDR2 as YYNGEE.